This T cell receptor beta chain emerged from a study of OX40 agonist ivuxolimab in advanced cancers. Looking at the study overall: The costimulatory receptor OX40 (CD134) was targeted by ivuxolimab, a fully human IgG2 agonistic monoclonal antibody. Intravenous ivuxolimab was administered to patients every 2 weeks at six dose levels: 0.01, 0.1, 0.3, 1.5, 3 and 10 mg/kg. Among the roughly 54 dose-escalation patients, about 20 had hepatocellular carcinoma, approximately 15 melanoma, 9 renal cell carcinoma and 9 head and neck cancer. In the dose-escalation cohort, around four fifths of patients were male, and the mean age was roughly 60 years with a range of about 20 to 90. Prior anti-PD-1, anti-PD-L1 or anti-CTLA-4 therapy was permitted, and checkpoint inhibitors had been received by roughly 42% of dose-escalation patients. Partial responses occurred in three dose-escalation patients, of whom one had hepatocellular carcinoma and two had cutaneous melanoma. The purpose of peripheral TCRbeta sequencing was to test whether ivuxolimab changed TCR sequence diversity and led to clonal T-cell expansion. The monotherapy dose-escalation portion (N of about 49 patients) of the phase I ivuxolimab trial is reported in the paper. The paper's findings and limits, for the study overall: Low levels of normalized T-cell clonal expansion were also seen in some patients who did not respond. At doses of 0.1 to 3.0 mg/kg, clonal expansion of both CD4+ and CD8+ blood T cells was observed from baseline to week 6. After ivuxolimab, CD8+ T cells had more expanded clones than CD4+ T cells on average. In the 0.1-3.0 mg/kg groups, partial responders were among the patients with the lowest normalized peripheral clonal expansion, particularly in CD8+ T cells. Which antigens the clonally expanded peripheral T cells were specific for was not determined.

Patients with autoimmune disease history or receiving systemic immunosuppression were excluded from the trial. In every dose cohort, peripheral blood was drawn for TCR sequencing at baseline, cycle 4 day 1, and cycle 7 day 1. Samples came from an open-label, multicenter, first-in-human phase I dose-escalation trial of ivuxolimab. Adults with locally advanced or metastatic melanoma, renal cell, hepatocellular, or head and neck squamous cell carcinoma were enrolled in the trial. Before TCR sequencing, CD4+ and CD8+ T cells were separately sorted from peripheral blood. For sequencing of the TCRbeta CDR3 region, genomic DNA was extracted from the sorted cells. The immunoSEQ Assay was used for sequencing of TCRbeta CDR3 regions. Entries here come from immuneACCESS through TCRdb and include only in-frame sequences with V and J called. Some clones fail to appear in such tables; in the studies checked, an unresolved V gene covers under half of the shortfall, and the cause of the remainder is unknown. Within this sample are about 150,000 clones, with around 93% of them counted one time only. Clones ranked in the top ten supply more than 0.8% of the sample.

Comments on this clone: Its antigen has not been determined. A junction boundary mismatches the germline segment, possibly from a read error.

Measured from the cysteine to the phenylalanine, the CDR3 is 12 residues long. The entry retains the CDR3 DNA only, 36 bases that are in frame from base 1. Per the germline V gene (reference sequence), GTSNPN is the CDR1 and SVGIG is the CDR2. The sample consisted of CD4+ or CD8+ T cells sorted from blood, taken in a trial of the OX40 agonist ivuxolimab. The origin of this receptor is an adult with an advanced solid tumor such as melanoma, head and neck, liver or kidney cancer. The chain employs TRBV30 and TRBJ1-2; 11 of the junction bases match TRBD1. The CDR3 reads as follows: CGGQGANYGYTF. The DNA sequence is as follows: TGCGGCGGACAGGGGGCTAATTATGGCTACACCTTC. Supplemented by the reference TRBV30 and TRBJ1-2 proteins around the CDR3, the complete variable domain is SQTIHQWPATLVQPVGSPLSLECTVEGTSNPNLYWYRQAAGRGLQLLFYSVGIGQISSEVPQNLSASRPQDRQFILSSKKLLLSDSGFYLCGGQGANYGYTFGSGTRLTVV.